This TCR beta chain emerged from a study of cytomegalovirus exposure and HLA in healthy donors. The overall study: Early on, a data release was issued that held some 91 million unique TCRs from HLA-typed donors.

Whole-study results and caveats: Many donors carried some public TCRs, although rarity characterized most TCR sequences. Across all donors, roughly uniform sequencing depth was an assumption of the presence/absence analyses. In a later analysis, common viral pathogens appeared linked to several of the most significant clusters.

Worth noting for this clone: Antigen unknown.

CDR3 length equals 15 residues. From germline, CDR1 is SGHNT and CDR2 YENEEA. Unmatched junction bases numbered 7, after V lost 0 bases and J lost 8 bases. With 60 Vbeta and 13 Jbeta primers, the PCR was carried out. The method was immunoSEQ multiplex PCR; TCRdb's version includes in-frame clones alone and lacks a portion of them. The sample data list 60,000 to 70,000 clones. Sequenced: PBMCs. The TCR comes from a man aged 25-40 years in good health and CMV-seropositive. The chain employs TRBV11-3 and TRBJ2-1; 7 positions match TRBD2. In DNA form, the CDR3 reads TGTGCCAGCAGCTTAGAAGCGGGAAGGGCCCATGAGCAGTTCTTC. This codes for CASSLEAGRAHEQFF. The full variable domain, with the rest looked up from reference TRBV11-3 and TRBJ2-1, is EAGVVQSPRYKIIEKKQPVAFWCNPISGHNTLYWYLQNLGQGPELLIRYENEEAVDDSQLPKDRFSAERLKGVDSTLKIQPAELGDSAVYLCASSLEAGRAHEQFFGPGTRLTVL.